The 11 T cell receptor beta chains listed next were all sequenced from one sample in a study of blood T cells in healthy people across ages. Sample-barcoded 5' priming and a J-beta primer mix drove a second PCR of roughly 6 to 12 cycles. Via MiXCR, TCRdb re-called the 5' RACE reads, giving one row per CDR3 protein. Among 720,000 or so distinct CDR3 sequences listed, 35% to 50% were seen once. Sequencing was done on a sample of blood. The receptor set was obtained from a man older than 75 in good health.

The table lists this clonotype with a few counts. This CDR3 reads CASSVGVAGGTKNIQYF. In nucleotides, the CDR3 is TGTGCCAGCAGCGTAGGCGTGGCAGGGGGGACCAAAAACATTCAGTACTTC. The chain joins TRBV9 to TRBJ2-4, with a tentative D call TRBD1 (7 bases). Germline CDR1 reads SGDLS; CDR2 reads YYNGEE. Trimming removed 0 bases at V and 2 bases at J, with 15 bases between. CDR3 length: 17 amino acids.

As to this clonotype: This may be a read error: a much more frequent sequence differs by one nucleotide. The chain employs TRBV9 and TRBJ2-3; D gene unclear. This CDR3 is built from 15 residues. CDR1 is SGDLS and CDR2 is YYNGEE in the germline V gene. The CDR3 region is CVSSVSHTSTDTQYF. CDR3 bases: TGTGTCAGCAGCGTATCCCACACTAGCACAGATACGCAGTATTTT.

The rearrangement uses TRBV20-1 and TRBJ1-5; D unclear. The CDR3 spans 14 residues. The germline gives CDR1 DFQATT, CDR2 SNEGSKA (reference sequence). The ends were cut back, 6 bases at V and 3 bases at J, with 15 bases in the middle. CDR3 in amino acids: CSARPPGNNQPQHF. The CDR3 bases are TGCAGTGCGCGGCCTCCGGGCAACAATCAGCCCCAGCATTTT.

This chain connects TRBV30 to TRBJ1-5; D gene ambiguous. Germline CDR1 is GTSNPN and CDR2 is SVGIG (reference sequence). The CDR3 runs 13 residues. Trimming took 4 bases from V and 7 from J, leaving 14 bases between them. CDR3 sequence: CAWTSGNQQPQHF. DNA for the CDR3: TGTGCCTGGACTTCAGGCAACCAGCAGCCCCAGCATTTT.

This clonotype was seen repeatedly, ten times or more. The chain has TRBV6-2 or TRBV6-3 and TRBJ1-5; no firm D call. The CDR3 runs 15 residues. Germline V gene lookup returns CDR1 MNHEY and CDR2 SVGEGT. The V gene lost 3 bases and the J gene lost 1 base, with 10 bases spanning the gap. The CDR3 is CASSYASYSNQPQHF. The CDR3 coding sequence is TGTGCCAGCAGTTATGCGAGTTACAGCAATCAGCCCCAGCATTTT.

The table lists this clonotype with a few counts. Just one base apart from a much larger clone, this may be a read error. V is TRBV7-2 and J is TRBJ1-3, with D possibly matching TRBD1 (6 bases). The V end was cut by 5 bases, the J end by 4 bases, with 12 bases between. Germline CDR1 and CDR2: SGHTA and FQGNSA. CDR3 length: 14 amino acids. CDR3 bases: TGTGCCAGCAGCGTAGAGCAGGGGGGAAACACCATATATTTT. Encoded protein: CASSVEQGGNTIYF. The full variable domain, in which reference TRBV7-2 and TRBJ1-3 provide the parts outside the CDR3, is GAGVSQSPSNKVTEKGKDVELRCDPISGHTALYWYRQSLGQGLEFLIYFQGNSAPDKSGLPSDRFSAERTGGSVSTLTIQRTQQEDSAVYLCASSVEQGGNTIYFGEGSWLTVV.

This clonotype occurred a few times. This sequence joins TRBV4-3 and TRBJ2-6; the match to TRBD1 covers 7 bases. The germline gives CDR1 LGHNA, CDR2 YSLEER. This CDR3 is built from 20 residues. J lost 0 bases, V lost 4 bases, and 15 bases had no gene match. The CDR3 protein is CASSRMLSTGEISGANVLTF. In nucleotides, the CDR3 is TGCGCCAGCAGCCGAATGCTCTCTACAGGGGAGATCTCTGGGGCCAACGTCCTGACTTTC.

In regard to this clonotype: One end of the junction varies from germline; a read error may be responsible. The chain joins TRBV6-5 to TRBJ1-6; 9 bases map to TRBD1. CDR3 length: 15 residues. CDR1 and CDR2 from the germline V gene are MNHEY and SVGAGI. The CDR3 region is CAGRPPGQGYSPLHF. The CDR3 DNA follows: TGTGCCGGCAGACCCCCGGGACAGGGCTATTCACCCCTCCACTTT.

The CDR3 is CASTPGTSGVRGTQYF. In DNA form, the CDR3 reads TGTGCCAGCACCCCCGGGACTAGCGGGGTTCGTGGTACGCAGTATTTT. This chain joins TRBV6-6 and TRBJ2-3; 13 nucleotides align to TRBD2. This CDR3 has 16 residues. V gave up 7 bases and J gave up 8 bases; unmatched junction bases: 12. Germline values: CDR1 MNHNY, CDR2 SVGAGI (reference sequence).

This clonotype occurred many times. The gene calls are TRBV29-1 and TRBJ2-7; D is perhaps TRBD2 (5 bases). This CDR3 contains 12 residues. V was cut by 4 bases and J by 3 bases, with 10 bases left in between. CDR1 and CDR2 from the germline V gene are SQVTM and ANQGSEA. The CDR3 bases are TGCAGCGTTGGGCCAGACTACTACGAGCAGTACTTC. It is translated as CSVGPDYYEQYF.

The chain couples TRBV10-2 to TRBJ1-4; D may be TRBD1 (6 bases). Germline values: CDR1 WSHSY, CDR2 SAAADI. The length of the CDR3 is 15 residues. The germline V and J ends were trimmed by 0 bases and 8 bases, with 13 bases remaining between them. CDR3 loop: CASSESRGGQEKLFF. As DNA, the CDR3 is TGCGCCAGCAGTGAGTCGAGAGGGGGTCAGGAAAAACTGTTTTTT.